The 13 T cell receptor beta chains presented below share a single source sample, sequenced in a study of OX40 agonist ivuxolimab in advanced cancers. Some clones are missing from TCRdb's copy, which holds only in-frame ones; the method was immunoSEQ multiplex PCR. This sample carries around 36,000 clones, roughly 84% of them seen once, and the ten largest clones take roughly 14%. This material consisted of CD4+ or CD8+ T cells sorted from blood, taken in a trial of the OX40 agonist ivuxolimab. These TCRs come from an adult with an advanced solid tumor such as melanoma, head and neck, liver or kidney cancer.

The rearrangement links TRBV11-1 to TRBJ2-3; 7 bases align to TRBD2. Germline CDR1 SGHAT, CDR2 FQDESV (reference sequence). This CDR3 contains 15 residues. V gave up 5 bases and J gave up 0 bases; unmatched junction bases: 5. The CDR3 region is CASSPLAVSTDTQYF. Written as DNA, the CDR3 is TGTGCCAGCAGCCCGCTAGCGGTTAGCACAGATACGCAGTATTTT.

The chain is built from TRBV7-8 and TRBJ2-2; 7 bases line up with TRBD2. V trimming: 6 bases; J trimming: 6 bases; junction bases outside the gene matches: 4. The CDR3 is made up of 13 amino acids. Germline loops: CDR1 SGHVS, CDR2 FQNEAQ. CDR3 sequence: CASSSRGAGELFF. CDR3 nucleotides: TGTGCCAGCAGTTCCCGGGGGGCCGGGGAGCTGTTTTTT.

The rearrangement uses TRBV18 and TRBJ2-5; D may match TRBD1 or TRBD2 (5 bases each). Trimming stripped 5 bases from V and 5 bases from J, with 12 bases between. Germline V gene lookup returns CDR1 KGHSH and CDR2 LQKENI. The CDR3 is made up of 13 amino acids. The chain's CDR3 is CASSTGTDETQYF. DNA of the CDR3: TGTGCCAGCTCAACCGGGACCGACGAGACCCAGTACTTC.

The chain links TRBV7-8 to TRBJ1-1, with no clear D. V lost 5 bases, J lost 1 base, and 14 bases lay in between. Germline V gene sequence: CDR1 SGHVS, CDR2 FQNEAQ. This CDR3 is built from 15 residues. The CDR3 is CASSVYIAKNTEAFF. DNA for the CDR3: TGTGCCAGCAGCGTGTACATCGCCAAGAACACTGAAGCTTTCTTT.

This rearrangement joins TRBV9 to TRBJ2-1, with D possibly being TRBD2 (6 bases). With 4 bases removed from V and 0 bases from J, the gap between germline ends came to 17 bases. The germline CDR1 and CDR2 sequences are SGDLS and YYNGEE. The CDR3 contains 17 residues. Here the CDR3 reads CASSRETIMSSYNEQFF. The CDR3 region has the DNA TGTGCCAGCAGCCGGGAGACGATCATGAGCTCCTACAATGAGCAGTTCTTC.

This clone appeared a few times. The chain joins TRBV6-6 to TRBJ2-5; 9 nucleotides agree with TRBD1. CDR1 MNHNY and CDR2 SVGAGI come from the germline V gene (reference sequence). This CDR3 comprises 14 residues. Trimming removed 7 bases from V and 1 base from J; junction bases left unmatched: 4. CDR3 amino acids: CASTWGQGQETQYF. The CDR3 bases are TGTGCCAGCACCTGGGGACAGGGCCAAGAGACCCAGTACTTC.

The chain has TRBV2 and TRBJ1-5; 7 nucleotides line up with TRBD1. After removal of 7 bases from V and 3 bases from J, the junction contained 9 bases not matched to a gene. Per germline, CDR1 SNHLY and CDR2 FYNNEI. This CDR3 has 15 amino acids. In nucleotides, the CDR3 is TGTGCCAGCACCCGAGGGACAGCTATCAATCAGCCCCAGCATTTT. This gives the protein CASTRGTAINQPQHF.

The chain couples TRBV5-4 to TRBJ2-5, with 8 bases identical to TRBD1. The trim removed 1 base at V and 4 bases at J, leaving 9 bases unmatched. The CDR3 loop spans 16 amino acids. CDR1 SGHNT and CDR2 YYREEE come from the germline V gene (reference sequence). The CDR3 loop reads CASSLKDRDLLETQYF. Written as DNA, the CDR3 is TGTGCCAGCAGCTTGAAGGACAGGGATCTTCTAGAGACCCAGTACTTC. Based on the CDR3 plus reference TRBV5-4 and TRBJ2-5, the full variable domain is ETGVTQSPTHLIKTRGQQVTLRCSSQSGHNTVSWYQQALGQGPQFIFQYYREEENGRGNFPPRFSGLQFPNYSSELNVNALELDDSALYLCASSLKDRDLLETQYFGPGTRLLVL.

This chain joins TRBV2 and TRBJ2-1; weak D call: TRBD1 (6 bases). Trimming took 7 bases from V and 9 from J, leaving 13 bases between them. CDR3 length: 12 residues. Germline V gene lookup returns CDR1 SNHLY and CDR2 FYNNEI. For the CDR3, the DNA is TGTGCCAGCAAGGGGGAGTCTGGTGAGCAGTTCTTC. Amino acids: CASKGESGEQFF.

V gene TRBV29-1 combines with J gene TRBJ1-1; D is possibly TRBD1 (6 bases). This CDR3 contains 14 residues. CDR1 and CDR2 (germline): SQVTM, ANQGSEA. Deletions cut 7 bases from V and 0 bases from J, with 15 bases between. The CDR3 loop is CSAGGPGVNTEAFF. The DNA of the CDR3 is TGCAGCGCGGGGGGGCCTGGGGTGAACACTGAAGCTTTCTTT. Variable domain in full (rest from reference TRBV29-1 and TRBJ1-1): SAVISQKPSRDICQRGTSLTIQCQVDSQVTMMFWYRQQPGQSLTLIATANQGSEATYESGFVIDKFPISRPNLTFSTLTVSNMSPEDSSIYLCSAGGPGVNTEAFFGQGTRLTVV.

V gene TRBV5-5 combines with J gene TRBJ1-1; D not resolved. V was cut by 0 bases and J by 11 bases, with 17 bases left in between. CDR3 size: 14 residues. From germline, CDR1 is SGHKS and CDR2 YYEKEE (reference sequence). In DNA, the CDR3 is TGTGCCAGCAGCTTGGTCTGGGATTTAAAGGAGGCTTTCTTT. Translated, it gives CASSLVWDLKEAFF.

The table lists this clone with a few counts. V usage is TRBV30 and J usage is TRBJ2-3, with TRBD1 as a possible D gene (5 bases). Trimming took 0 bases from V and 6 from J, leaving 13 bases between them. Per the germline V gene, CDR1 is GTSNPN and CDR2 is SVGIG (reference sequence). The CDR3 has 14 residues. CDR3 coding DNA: TGTGCCTGGAGTGTAGGGGCGTTAGTGGATACGCAGTATTTT. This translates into CAWSVGALVDTQYF.

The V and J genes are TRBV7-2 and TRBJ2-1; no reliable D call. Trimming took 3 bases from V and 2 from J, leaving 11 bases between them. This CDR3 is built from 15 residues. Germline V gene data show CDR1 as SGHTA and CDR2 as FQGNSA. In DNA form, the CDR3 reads TGTGCCAGCAGCTTTGGGATCAATCCCTACAATGAGCAGTTCTTC. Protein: CASSFGINPYNEQFF.